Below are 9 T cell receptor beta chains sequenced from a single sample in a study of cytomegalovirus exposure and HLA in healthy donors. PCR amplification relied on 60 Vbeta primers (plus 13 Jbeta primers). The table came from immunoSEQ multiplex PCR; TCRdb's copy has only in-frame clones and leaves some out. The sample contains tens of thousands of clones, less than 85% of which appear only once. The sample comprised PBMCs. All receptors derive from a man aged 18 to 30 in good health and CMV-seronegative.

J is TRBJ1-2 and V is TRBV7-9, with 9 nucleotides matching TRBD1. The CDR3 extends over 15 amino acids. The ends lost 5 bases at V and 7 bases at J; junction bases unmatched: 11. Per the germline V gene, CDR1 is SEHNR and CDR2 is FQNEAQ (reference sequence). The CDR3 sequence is CASSGTGTGTLGYTF. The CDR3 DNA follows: TGTGCCAGCAGCGGTACCGGGACAGGGACGCTTGGCTACACCTTC.

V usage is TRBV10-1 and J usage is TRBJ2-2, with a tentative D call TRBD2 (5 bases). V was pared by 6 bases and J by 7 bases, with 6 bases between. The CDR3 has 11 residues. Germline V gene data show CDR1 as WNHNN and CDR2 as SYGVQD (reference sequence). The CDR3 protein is CASSSGGELFF. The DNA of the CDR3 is TGCGCCAGCAGCAGCGGCGGGGAGCTGTTTTTT.

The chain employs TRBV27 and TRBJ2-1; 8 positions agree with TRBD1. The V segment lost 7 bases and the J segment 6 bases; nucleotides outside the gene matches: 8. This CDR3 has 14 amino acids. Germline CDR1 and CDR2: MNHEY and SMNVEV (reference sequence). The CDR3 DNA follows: TGTGCCAGCACCCCTCGAGGACAGGGCAATGAGCAGTTCTTC. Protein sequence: CASTPRGQGNEQFF.

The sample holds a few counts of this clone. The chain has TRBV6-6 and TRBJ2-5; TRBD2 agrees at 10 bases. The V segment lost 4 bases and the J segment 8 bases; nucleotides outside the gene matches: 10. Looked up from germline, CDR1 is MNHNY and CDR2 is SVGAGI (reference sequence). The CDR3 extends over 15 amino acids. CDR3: CASSSLHPSGRTQYF. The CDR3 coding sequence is TGTGCCAGCAGTTCCCTACATCCTAGCGGGAGAACCCAGTACTTC.

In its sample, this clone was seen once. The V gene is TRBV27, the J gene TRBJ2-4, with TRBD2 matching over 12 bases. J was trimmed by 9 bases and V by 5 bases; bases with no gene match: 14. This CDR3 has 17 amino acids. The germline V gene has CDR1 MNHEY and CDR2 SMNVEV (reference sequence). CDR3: CASSPTPSGRALGIQYF. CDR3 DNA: TGTGCCAGCAGTCCGACTCCTAGCGGGAGGGCCTTGGGCATTCAGTACTTC.

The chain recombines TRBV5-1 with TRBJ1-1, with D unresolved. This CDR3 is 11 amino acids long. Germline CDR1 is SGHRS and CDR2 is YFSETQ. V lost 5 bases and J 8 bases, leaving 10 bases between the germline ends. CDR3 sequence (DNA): TGCGCCAGCAGAGTGGGTAGCGAAGCTTTCTTT. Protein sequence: CASRVGSEAFF.

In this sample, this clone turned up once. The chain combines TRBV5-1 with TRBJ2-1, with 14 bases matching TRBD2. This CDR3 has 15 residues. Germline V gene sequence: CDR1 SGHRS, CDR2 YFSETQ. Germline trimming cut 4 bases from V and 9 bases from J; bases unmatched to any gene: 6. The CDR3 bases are TGCGCCAGCAGCCAGGGACTAGCGGGAGCCGGTGAGCAGTTCTTC. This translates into CASSQGLAGAGEQFF.

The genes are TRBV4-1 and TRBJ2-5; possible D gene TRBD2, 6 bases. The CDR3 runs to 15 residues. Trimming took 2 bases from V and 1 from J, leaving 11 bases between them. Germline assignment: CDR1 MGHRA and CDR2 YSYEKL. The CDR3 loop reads CASSQRAGGQETQYF. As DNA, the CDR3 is TGCGCCAGCAGCCAACGGGCCGGGGGCCAAGAGACCCAGTACTTC.

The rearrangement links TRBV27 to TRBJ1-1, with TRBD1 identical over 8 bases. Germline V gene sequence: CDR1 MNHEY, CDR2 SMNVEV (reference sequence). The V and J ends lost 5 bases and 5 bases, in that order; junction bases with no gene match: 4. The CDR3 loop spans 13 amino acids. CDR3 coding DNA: TGTGCCAGCAGTGAAGACAGGGGAACTGAAGCTTTCTTT. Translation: CASSEDRGTEAFF.